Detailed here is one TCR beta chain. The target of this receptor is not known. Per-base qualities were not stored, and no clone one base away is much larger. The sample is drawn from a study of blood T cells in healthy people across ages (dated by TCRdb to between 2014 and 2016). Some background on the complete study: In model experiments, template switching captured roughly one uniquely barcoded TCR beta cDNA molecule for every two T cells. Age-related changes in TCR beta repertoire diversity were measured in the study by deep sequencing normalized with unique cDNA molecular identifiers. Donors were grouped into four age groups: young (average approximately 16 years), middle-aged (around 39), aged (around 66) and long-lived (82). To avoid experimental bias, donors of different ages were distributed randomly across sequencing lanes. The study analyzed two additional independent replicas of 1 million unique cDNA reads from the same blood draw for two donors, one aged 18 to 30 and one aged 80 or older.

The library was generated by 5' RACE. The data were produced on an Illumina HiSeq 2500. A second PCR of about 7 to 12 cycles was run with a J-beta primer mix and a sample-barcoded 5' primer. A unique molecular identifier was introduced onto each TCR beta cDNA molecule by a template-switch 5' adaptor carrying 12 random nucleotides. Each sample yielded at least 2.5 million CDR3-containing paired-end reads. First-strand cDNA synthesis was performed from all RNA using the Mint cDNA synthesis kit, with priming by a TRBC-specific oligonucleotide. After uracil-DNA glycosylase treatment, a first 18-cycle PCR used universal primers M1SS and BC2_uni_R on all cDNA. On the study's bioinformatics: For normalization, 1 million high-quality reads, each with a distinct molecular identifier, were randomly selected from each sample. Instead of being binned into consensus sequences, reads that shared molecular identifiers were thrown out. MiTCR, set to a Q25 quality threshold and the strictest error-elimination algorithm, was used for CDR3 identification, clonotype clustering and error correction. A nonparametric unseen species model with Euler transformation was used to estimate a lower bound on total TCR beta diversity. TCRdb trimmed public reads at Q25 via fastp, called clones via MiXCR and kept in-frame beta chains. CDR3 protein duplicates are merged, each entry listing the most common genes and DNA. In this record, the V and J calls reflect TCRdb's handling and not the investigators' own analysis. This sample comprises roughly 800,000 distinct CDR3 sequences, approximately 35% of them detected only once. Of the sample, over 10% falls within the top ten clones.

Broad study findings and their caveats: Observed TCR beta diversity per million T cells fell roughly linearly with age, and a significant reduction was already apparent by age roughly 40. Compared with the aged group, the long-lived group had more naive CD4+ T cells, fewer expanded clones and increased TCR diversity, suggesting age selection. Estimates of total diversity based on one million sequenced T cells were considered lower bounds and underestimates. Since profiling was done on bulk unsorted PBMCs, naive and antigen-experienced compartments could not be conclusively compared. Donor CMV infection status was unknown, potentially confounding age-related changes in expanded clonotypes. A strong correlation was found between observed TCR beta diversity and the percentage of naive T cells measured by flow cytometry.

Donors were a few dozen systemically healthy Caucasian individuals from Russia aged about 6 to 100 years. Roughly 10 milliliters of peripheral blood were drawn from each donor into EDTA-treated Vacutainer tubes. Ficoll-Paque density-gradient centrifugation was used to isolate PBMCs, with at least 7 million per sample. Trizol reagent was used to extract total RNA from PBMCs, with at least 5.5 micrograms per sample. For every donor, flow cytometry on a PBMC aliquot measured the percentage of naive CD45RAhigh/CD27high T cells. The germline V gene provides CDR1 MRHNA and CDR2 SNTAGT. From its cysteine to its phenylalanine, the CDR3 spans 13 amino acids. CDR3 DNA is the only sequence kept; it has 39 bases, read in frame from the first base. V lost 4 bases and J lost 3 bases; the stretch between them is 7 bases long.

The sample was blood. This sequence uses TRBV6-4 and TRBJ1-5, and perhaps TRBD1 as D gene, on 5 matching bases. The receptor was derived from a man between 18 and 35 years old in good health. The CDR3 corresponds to CASSGTPNQPQHF. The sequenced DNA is TGTGCCAGCAGTGGGACACCCAATCAGCCCCAGCATTTT.